This T cell receptor (beta chain) emerged from a study of technical replicates of blood from several donors. The CDR3 loop spans 17 amino acids. Between the trimmed V and J ends, which lost 5 bases and 1 base, there was a span of 20 bases. CDR1 and CDR2 from the germline V gene are SGHVS and FNYEAQ. This clone was counted between two and nine times. The protocol was immunoSEQ multiplex PCR, while the TCRdb copy is restricted to in-frame clones and leaves out a portion. The table includes under 100,000 clones, 80% to 90% detected once. Sequenced sample: PBMCs. This sequence originates from a human donor in good health. Some clones in this sample may be carry-over from other donors' samples. The chain combines TRBV7-6 with TRBJ1-1; no clear D gene. CDR3 DNA: TGTGCCAGCAGCGAGAATCTTTACCCGACGGGGAACACTGAAGCTTTCTTT. Its protein is CASSENLYPTGNTEAFF. Full variable domain (remainder filled in from reference TRBV7-6 and TRBJ1-1): GAGVSQSPRYKVTKRGQDVALRCDPISGHVSLYWYRQALGQGPEFLTYFNYEAQQDKSGLPNDRFSAERPEGSISTLTIQRTEQRDSAMYRCASSENLYPTGNTEAFFGQGTRLTVV.